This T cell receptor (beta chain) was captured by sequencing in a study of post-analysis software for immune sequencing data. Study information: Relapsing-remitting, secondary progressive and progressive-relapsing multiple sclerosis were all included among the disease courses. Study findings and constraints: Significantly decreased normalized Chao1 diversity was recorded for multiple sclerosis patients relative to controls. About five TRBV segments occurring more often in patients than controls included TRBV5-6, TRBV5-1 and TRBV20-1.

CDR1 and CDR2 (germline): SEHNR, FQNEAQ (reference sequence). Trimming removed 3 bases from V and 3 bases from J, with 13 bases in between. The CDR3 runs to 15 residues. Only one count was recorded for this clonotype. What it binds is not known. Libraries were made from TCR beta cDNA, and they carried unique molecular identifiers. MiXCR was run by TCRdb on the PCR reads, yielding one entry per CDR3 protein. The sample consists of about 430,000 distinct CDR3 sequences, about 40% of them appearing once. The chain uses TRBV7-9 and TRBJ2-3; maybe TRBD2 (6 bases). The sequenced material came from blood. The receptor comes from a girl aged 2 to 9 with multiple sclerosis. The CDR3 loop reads CASSFHGGTTDTQYF. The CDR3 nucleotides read TGTGCCAGCAGCTTTCATGGAGGGACGACAGATACGCAGTATTTT.